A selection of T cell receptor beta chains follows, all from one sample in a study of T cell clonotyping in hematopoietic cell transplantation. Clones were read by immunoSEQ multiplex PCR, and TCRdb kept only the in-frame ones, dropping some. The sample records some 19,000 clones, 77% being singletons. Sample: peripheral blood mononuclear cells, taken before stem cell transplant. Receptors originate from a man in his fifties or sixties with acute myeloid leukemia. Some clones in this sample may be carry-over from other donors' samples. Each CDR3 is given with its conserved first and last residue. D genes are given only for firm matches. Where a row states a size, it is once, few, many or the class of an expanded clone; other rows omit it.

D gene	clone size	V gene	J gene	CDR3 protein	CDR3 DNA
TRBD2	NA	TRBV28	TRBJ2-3	CASSFAPRAGTSGRRVTDTQYF	TGTGCCAGCAGTTTCGCCCCGCGGGCCGGGACTAGCGGGAGGCGGGTTACAGATACACAGTATTTT
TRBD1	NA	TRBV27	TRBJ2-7	CASSVPGQGKREQYF	TGTGCCAGCAGCGTCCCGGGACAGGGGAAACGCGAGCAGTACTTC
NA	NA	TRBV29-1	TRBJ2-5	CSFGTQFETQYF	TGCAGCTTTGGGACGCAGTTCGAGACCCAGTACTTC
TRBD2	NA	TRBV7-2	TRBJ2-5	CASSSGLAGGVLDF	TGTGCCAGCAGCTCGGGACTAGCGGGGGGCGTCCTCGACTTC
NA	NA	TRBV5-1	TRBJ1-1	CASSLEGPNTEAFF	TGCGCCAGCAGCTTGGAGGGTCCGAACACTGAAGCTTTCTTT
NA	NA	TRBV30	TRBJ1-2	CAWSGDGHYGYTF	TGTGCCTGGAGCGGGGACGGACACTATGGCTACACCTTC
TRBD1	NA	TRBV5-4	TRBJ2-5	CASSLPGTGPYF	TGTGCCAGCAGCTTACCCGGGACAGGCCCGTACTTC
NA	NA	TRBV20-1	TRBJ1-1	CSEGLEAFF	TGCAGTGAAGGGCTAGAAGCTTTCTTT
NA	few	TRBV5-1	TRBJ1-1	CASSLDVNTEAFF	TGCGCCAGCAGCCTGGATGTGAACACTGAAGCTTTCTTT
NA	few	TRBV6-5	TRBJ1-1	CASRRPVSNTEAFF	TGTGCCAGCCGCAGACCCGTTTCGAACACTGAAGCTTTCTTT
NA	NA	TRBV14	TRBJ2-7	CASSQDGDTSSYEQYF	TGTGCCAGCAGCCAAGACGGGGATACTTCTTCGTACGAGCAGTACTTC
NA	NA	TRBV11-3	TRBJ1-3	CASSLVFGNTIYF	TGTGCCAGCAGCTTAGTCTTTGGAAACACCATATATTTT
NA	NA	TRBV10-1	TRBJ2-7	CASSESGKVYEQYF	TGCGCCAGCAGTGAGTCTGGCAAGGTTTACGAGCAGTACTTC
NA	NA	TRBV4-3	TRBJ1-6	CASSQVVGLGRAPDNSPLHF	TGCGCCAGCAGCCAAGTTGTGGGTTTAGGGAGGGCCCCCGATAATTCACCCCTCCACTTT
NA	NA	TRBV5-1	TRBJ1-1	CASSLGREGTEAFF	TGCGCCAGCAGCTTGGGAAGGGAGGGCACTGAAGCTTTCTTT
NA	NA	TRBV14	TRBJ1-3	CASSQEGLGSGNTIYF	TGTGCCAGCAGCCAAGAGGGGCTCGGTTCTGGAAACACCATATATTTT
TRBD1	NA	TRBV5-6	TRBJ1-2	CASSLLWDSRTYESYTF	TGTGCCAGCAGCCTACTCTGGGACAGCCGAACTTACGAAAGCTACACCTTC
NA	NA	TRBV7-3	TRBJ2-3	CASSFSGTDTQYF	TGTGCCAGCAGCTTTTCGGGTACAGATACGCAGTATTTT
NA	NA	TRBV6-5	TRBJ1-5	CASGGGNQPQHF	TGTGCCAGCGGGGGGGGCAATCAGCCCCAGCATTTT
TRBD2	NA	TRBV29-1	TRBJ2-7	CSAIWDSGVYEQYF	TGCAGCGCAATATGGGATAGCGGGGTCTACGAGCAGTACTTC
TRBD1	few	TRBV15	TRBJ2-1	CATSRVGQGAGEQFF	TGTGCCACCAGCAGAGTGGGACAGGGGGCTGGTGAGCAGTTCTTC
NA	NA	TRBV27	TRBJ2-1	CASSLYPVSSYNEQFF	TGTGCCAGCAGTTTATATCCGGTGAGCTCCTACAATGAGCAGTTCTTC
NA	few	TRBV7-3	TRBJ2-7	CASSLRGPYEQYF	TGTGCCAGCAGCTTAAGAGGTCCCTACGAGCAGTACTTC
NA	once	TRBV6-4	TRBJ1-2	CASSQEAGRGGYTF	TGTGCCAGCAGTCAGGAAGCAGGGCGAGGGGGCTACACCTTC
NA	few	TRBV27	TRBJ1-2	CASSPGWQAPGGYTF	TGTGCCAGCAGTCCCGGATGGCAGGCCCCAGGAGGCTACACCTTC
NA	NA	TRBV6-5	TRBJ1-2	CASGSQQIYGYTF	TGTGCCAGCGGATCACAGCAAATCTATGGCTACACCTTC
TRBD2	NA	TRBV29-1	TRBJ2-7	CSVEDPEDELAPYEQYF	TGCAGCGTTGAAGATCCAGAGGATGAACTAGCGCCCTACGAGCAGTACTTC
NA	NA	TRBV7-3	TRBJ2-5	CASSPPSGETQYF	TGTGCCAGCAGCCCTCCCTCCGGGGAGACCCAGTACTTC
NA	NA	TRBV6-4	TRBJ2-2	CASSDYTSNTGELFF	TGTGCCAGCAGTGACTACACATCGAACACCGGGGAGCTGTTTTTT
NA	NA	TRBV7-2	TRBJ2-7	CASSLVHEQYF	TGTGCCAGCAGCTTAGTGCACGAGCAGTACTTC
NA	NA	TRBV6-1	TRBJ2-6	CASRGWRDGANVLTF	TGTGCCAGCAGAGGGTGGAGGGATGGGGCCAACGTCCTGACTTTC
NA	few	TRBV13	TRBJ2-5	CASSSPGPGEETQYF	TGTGCCAGCAGCTCCCCGGGGCCGGGGGAAGAGACCCAGTACTTC
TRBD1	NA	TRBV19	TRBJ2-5	CASRPGQGLETQYF	TGTGCCAGTAGACCGGGACAGGGGCTGGAGACCCAGTACTTC
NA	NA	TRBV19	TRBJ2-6	CASSLGGWSGANVLTF	TGTGCCAGTAGTCTTGGAGGGTGGTCTGGGGCCAACGTCCTGACTTTC
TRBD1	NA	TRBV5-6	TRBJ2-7	CASSPLGARTGTYEQYF	TGTGCCAGCAGCCCGTTAGGGGCTCGGACAGGTACCTACGAGCAGTACTTC
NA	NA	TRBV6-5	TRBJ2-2	CASTRDGNTGELFF	TGTGCCAGCACCAGGGACGGGAACACCGGGGAGCTGTTTTTT
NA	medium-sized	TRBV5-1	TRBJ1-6	CASSFLGGPDSPLHF	TGCGCCAGCAGCTTCCTTGGGGGTCCGGATTCACCCCTCCACTTT
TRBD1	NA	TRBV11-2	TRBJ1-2	CASSRSSRNRGTSFYGYTF	TGTGCCAGCAGCCGGTCATCCAGAAACAGGGGGACCTCTTTCTATGGCTACACCTTC
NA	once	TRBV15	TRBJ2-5	CATSRGEGLETQYF	TGTGCCACCAGCAGAGGAGAAGGGCTGGAGACCCAGTACTTC
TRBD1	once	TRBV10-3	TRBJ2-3	CAISLGQVTDTQYF	TGTGCCATCAGTCTCGGACAGGTTACAGATACGCAGTATTTT
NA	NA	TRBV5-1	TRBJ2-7	CASSLESAHSYEQYF	TGCGCCAGCAGCTTGGAGTCAGCTCATTCCTACGAGCAGTACTTC
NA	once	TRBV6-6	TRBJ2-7	CASSQPPDYEQYF	TGTGCCAGCAGTCAACCCCCCGACTACGAGCAGTACTTC
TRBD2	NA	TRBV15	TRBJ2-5	CATSRDNGGETQYF	TGTGCCACCAGCAGAGATAACGGGGGGGAGACCCAGTACTTC